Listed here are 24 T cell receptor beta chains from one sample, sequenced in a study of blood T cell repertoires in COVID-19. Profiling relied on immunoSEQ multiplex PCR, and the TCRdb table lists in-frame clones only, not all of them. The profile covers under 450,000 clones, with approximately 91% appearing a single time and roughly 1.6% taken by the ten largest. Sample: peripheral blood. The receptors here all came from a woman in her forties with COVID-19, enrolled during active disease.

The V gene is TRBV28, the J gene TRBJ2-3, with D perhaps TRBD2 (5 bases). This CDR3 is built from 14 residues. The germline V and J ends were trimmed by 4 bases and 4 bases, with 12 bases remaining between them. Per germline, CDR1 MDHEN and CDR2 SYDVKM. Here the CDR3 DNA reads TGTGCCAGCAGTTCTCCTGCGGGCCCAGATACGCAGTATTTT. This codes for CASSSPAGPDTQYF.

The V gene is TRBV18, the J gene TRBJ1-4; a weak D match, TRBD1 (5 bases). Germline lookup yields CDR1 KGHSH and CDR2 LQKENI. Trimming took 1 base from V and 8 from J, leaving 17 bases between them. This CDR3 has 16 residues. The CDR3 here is CASSPRNSGGAEKLFF. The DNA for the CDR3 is TGTGCCAGCTCACCACGGAATTCGGGGGGAGCAGAAAAACTGTTTTTT.

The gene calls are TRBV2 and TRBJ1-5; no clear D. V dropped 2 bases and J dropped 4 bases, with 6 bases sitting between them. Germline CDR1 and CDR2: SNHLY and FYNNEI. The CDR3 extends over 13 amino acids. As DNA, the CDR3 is TGTGCCAGCAGTGAATGGCTTAATCAGCCCCAGCATTTT. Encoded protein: CASSEWLNQPQHF.

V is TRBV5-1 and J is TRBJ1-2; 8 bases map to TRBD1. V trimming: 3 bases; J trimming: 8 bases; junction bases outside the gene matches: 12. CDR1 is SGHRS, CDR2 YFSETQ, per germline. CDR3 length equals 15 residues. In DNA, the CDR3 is TGCGCCAGCAGCTGGGGAGTTCAGGGGACAGGAGGCTACACCTTC. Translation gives CASSWGVQGTGGYTF.

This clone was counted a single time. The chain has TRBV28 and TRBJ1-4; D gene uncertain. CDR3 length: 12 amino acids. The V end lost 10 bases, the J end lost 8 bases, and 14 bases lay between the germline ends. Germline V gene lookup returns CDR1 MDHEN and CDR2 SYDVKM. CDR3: CATGTVREKLFF. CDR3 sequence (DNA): TGTGCCACTGGAACAGTTCGGGAAAAACTGTTTTTT.

CDR3 residues: CASSPDPGRWEGDYTF. CDR3 DNA sequence: TGCGCCAGCAGCCCGGACCCGGGGCGCTGGGAGGGTGACTACACCTTC. The rearrangement uses TRBV5-1 and TRBJ1-2, with D possibly TRBD1 on 5 matching bases. This CDR3 has 16 residues. The V end was cut by 4 bases, the J end by 10 bases, with 26 bases between. The germline gives CDR1 SGHRS, CDR2 YFSETQ.

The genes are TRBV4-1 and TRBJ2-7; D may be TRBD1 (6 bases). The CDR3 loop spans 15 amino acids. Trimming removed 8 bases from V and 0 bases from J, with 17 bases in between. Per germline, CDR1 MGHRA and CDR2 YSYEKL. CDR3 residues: CASRFTRDTSYEQYF. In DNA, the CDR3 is TGCGCCAGCCGATTTACCCGGGACACCTCCTACGAGCAGTACTTC.

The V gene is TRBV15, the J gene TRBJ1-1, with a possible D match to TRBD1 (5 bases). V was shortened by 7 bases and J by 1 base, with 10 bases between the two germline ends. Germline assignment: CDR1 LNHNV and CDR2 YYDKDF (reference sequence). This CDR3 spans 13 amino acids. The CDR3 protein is CATTNTGNTEAFF. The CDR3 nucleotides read TGTGCCACCACTAACACAGGGAACACTGAAGCTTTCTTT.

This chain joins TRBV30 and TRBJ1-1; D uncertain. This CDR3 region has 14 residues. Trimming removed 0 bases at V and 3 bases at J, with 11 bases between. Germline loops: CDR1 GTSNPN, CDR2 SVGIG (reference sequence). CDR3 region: CAWSVRVVDTEAFF. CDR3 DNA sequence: TGTGCCTGGAGTGTACGCGTGGTTGACACTGAAGCTTTCTTT.

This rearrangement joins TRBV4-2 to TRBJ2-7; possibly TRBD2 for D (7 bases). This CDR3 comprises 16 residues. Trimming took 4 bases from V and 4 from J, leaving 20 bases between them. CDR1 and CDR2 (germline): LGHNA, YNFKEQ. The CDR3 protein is CASSRAGGPAQYEQYF. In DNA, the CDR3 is TGTGCCAGCAGCCGGGCCGGGGGGCCCGCACAGTACGAGCAGTACTTC.

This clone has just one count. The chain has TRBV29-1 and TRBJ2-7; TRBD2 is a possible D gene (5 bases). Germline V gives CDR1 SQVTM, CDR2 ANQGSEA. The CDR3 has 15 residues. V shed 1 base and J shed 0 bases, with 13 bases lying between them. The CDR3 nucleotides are TGCAGCGTTGAAGCTATTGGCACTAGCTCCTACGAGCAGTACTTC. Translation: CSVEAIGTSSYEQYF.

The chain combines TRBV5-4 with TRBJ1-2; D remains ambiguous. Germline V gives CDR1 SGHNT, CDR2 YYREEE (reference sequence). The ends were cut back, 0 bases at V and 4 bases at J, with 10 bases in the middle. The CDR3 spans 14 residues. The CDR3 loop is CASSLAGGFYGYTF. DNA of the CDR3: TGTGCCAGCAGCTTGGCCGGAGGCTTCTATGGCTACACCTTC.

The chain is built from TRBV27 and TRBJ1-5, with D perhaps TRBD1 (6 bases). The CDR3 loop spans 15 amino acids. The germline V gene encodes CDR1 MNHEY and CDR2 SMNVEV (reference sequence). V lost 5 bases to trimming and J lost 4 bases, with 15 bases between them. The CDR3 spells CASSQFQGKNQPQHF. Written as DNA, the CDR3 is TGTGCCAGCAGTCAATTTCAGGGGAAAAATCAGCCCCAGCATTTT.

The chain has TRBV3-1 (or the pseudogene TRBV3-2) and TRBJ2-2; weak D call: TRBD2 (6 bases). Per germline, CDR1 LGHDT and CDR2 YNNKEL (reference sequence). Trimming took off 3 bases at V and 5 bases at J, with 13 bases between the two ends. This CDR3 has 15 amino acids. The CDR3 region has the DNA TGTGCCAGCAGCCAGCTTTGGGGGAGGACCGGGGAGCTGTTTTTT. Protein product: CASSQLWGRTGELFF.

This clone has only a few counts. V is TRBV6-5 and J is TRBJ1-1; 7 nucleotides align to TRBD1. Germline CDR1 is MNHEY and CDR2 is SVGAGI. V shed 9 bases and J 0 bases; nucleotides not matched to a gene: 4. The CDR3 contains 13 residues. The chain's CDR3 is CASLTGVNTEAFF. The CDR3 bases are TGTGCCAGTTTAACAGGGGTGAACACTGAAGCTTTCTTT.

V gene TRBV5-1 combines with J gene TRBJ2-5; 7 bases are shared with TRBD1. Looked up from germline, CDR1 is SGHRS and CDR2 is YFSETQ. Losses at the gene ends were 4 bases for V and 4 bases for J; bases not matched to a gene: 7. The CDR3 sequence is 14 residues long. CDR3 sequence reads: CASSHGQAAETQYF. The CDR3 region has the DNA TGCGCCAGCAGCCATGGACAGGCCGCAGAGACCCAGTACTTC.

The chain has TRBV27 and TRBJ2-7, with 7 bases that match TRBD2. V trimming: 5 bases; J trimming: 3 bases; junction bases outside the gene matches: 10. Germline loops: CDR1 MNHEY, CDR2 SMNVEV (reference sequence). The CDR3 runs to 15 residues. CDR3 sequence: CASSRSGGGLYEQYF. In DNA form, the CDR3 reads TGTGCCAGCAGTCGTTCGGGGGGAGGTCTCTACGAGCAGTACTTC.

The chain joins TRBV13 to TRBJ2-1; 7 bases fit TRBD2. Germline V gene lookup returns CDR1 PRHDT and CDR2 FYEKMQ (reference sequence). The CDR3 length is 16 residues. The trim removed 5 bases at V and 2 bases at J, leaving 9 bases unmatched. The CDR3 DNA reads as TGTGCCAGCAGCCGAGGACTAGACACCACCTACAATGAGCAGTTCTTC. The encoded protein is CASSRGLDTTYNEQFF.

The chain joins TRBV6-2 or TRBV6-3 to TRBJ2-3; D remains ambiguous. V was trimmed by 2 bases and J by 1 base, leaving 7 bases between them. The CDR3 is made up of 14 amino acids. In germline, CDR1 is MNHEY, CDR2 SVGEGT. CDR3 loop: CASSYGEGTDTQYF. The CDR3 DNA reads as TGTGCCAGCAGTTACGGTGAGGGCACAGATACGCAGTATTTT.

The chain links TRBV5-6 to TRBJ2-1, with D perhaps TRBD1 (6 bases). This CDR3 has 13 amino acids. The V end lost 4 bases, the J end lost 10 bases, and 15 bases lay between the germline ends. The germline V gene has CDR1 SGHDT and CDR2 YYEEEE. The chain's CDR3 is CASSINRVSEQFF. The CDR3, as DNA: TGTGCCAGCAGCATCAACAGGGTCAGCGAGCAGTTCTTC.

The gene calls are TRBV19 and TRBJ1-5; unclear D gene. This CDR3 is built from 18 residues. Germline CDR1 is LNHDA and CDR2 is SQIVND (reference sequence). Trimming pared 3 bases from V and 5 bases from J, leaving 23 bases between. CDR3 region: CASSILLFSPRDDQPQHF. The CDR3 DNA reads TGTGCCAGTAGTATCTTACTGTTCAGCCCGAGGGATGATCAGCCCCAGCATTTT.

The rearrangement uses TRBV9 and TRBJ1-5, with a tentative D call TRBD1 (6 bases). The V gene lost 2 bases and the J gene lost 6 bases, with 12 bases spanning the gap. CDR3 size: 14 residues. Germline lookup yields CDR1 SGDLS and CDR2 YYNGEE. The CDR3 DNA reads TGTGCCAGCAGCGTCTCAGGGGAGGGTCAGCCCCAGCATTTT. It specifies CASSVSGEGQPQHF.

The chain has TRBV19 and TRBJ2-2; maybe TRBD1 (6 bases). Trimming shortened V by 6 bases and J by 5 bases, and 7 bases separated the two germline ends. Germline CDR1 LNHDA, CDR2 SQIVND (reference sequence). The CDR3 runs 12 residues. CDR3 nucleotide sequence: TGTGCCAGTAGGAGGGGGACCGGGGAGCTGTTTTTT. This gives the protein CASRRGTGELFF.

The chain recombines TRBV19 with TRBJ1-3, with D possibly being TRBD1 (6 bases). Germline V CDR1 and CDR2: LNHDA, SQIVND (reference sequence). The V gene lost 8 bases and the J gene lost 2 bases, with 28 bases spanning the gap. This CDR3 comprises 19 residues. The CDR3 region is CASRNTGGLLAVPGNTIYF. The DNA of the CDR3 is TGTGCCAGTCGGAACACCGGGGGGCTGCTCGCCGTCCCTGGAAACACCATATATTTT.